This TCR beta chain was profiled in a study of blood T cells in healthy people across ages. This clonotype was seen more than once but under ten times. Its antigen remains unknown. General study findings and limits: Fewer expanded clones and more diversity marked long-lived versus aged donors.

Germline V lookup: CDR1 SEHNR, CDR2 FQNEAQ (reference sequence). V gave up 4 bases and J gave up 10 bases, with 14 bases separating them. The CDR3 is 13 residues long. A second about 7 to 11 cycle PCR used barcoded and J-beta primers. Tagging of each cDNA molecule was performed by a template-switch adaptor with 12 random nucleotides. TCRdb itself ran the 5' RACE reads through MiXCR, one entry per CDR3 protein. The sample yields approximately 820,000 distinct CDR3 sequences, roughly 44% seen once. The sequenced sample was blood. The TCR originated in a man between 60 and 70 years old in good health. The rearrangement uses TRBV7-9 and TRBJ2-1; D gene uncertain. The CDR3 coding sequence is TGTGCCAGCAGCTCGTTCAGCCTTGGAGAGCAGTTCTTC. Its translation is CASSSFSLGEQFF.